This record concerns one T cell receptor (beta chain) sequence. The repertoire was sequenced with immunoSEQ multiplex PCR; TCRdb's copy has only in-frame clones and lacks some. This table has under 250,000 clones, 85% to 90% appearing once. This specimen comes from a study of blood T cell repertoires in COVID-19. The CDR3 runs 14 residues. Trimming at V came to 4 bases and at J to 2 bases, leaving 5 bases not matched to a gene. Germline V lookup: CDR1 LNHDA, CDR2 SQIVND (reference sequence). The chain has TRBV19 and TRBJ2-7; the match to TRBD1 covers 7 bases. The sequence was obtained from a man aged 50-60 years with COVID-19, enrolled during active disease. The sample consisted of peripheral blood. The CDR3 sequence is CASSTGQATYEQYF. CDR3 DNA sequence: TGTGCCAGTAGTACAGGACAGGCGACCTACGAGCAGTACTTC.